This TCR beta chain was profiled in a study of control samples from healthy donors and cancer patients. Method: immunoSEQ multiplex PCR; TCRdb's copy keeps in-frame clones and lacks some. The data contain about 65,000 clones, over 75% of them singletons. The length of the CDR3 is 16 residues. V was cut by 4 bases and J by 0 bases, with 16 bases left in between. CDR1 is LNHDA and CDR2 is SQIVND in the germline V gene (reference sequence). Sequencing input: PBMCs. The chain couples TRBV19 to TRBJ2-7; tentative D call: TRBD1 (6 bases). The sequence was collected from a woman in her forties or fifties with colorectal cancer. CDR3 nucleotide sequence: TGTGCCAGTAGTAAAGGTCGCAGGGGCACCTCCTACGAGCAGTACTTC. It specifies CASSKGRRGTSYEQYF.